The rows below give T cell receptor beta chains drawn from one sample of a study of shared clonotypes between healthy human individuals. Method: immunoSEQ multiplex PCR; TCRdb's copy keeps in-frame clones and lacks some. The table includes 2 million to 3 million clones, over 85% detected once. The specimen sequenced was naive CD4+ T cells sorted from blood. The receptors were sampled from a man in his late teens or twenties in good health. The CDR3 runs from the conserved cysteine through the conserved F or W. Fields, in order: V gene, clone size, D gene, J gene, CDR3 DNA, CDR3 protein. A D gene is named only where the DNA matches it firmly. Clone sizes are given selectively: once, few, many, or a class where the clone is expanded.

TRBV29-1	.	TRBD1	TRBJ2-1	TGCAGCGGGGGACAGTACAATGAGCAGTTCTTC	CSGGQYNEQFF
TRBV7-9	few	.	TRBJ1-5	TGTGCCAGCAGCCTGGGGACGGCTCTCAATCAGCCCCAGCATTTT	CASSLGTALNQPQHF
TRBV11-2	.	TRBD2	TRBJ2-5	TGTGCCAGCAGCTTAGATACTAGCGGGAGGGAGACCCAGTACTTC	CASSLDTSGRETQYF
TRBV9	.	TRBD1	TRBJ1-5	TGTGCCAGCAGCGTGACGACAGGGACTAATCAGCCCCAGCATTTT	CASSVTTGTNQPQHF
TRBV5-1	.	.	TRBJ2-5	TGCGCCAGCAGCTTGGGTATAGAGACCCAGTACTTC	CASSLGIETQYF
TRBV30	.	.	TRBJ2-7	TGTGCCTGTGCTCCGGACGGCGAGCAGTACTTC	CACAPDGEQYF
TRBV7-7	.	TRBD1	TRBJ2-7	TGTGCTAGCAGCTTGGACAGGGGGAAAGAGCAGTACTTC	CASSLDRGKEQYF
TRBV5-1	once	.	TRBJ2-1	TGCGCCAGCAGCTTGGGAGAGGCGGAGCAGTTCTTC	CASSLGEAEQFF
TRBV5-1	once	.	TRBJ1-1	TGCGCCAGCAGCGTCGAACCGATGGACACTGAAGCTTTCTTT	CASSVEPMDTEAFF
TRBV5-1	.	.	TRBJ1-1	TGCGCCAGCAGCTTGGCCGCGGACATAAACACTGAAGCTTTCTTT	CASSLAADINTEAFF
TRBV18	.	TRBD1	TRBJ2-7	TGTGCCAGCTCACCACCCGGCAGGGGGCAAGACGAGCAGTACTTC	CASSPPGRGQDEQYF
TRBV4-1	.	TRBD1	TRBJ1-1	TGCGCCAGCTCCATAAGGGAACAGGGGGATACTGAAGCTTTCTTT	CASSIREQGDTEAFF
TRBV30	.	.	TRBJ1-2	TGTGCCTGGAAGGCGGTTGTTGATGGCTACACCTTC	CAWKAVVDGYTF
TRBV9	.	.	TRBJ2-3	TGTGCCAGCAGCGCAATGGGGCAGGGCCCCGATACGCAGTATTTT	CASSAMGQGPDTQYF
TRBV4-2	.	.	TRBJ2-5	TGTGCCAGCAGCCAAGATGGAGAGGGAATCGGGGAGACCCAGTACTTC	CASSQDGEGIGETQYF
TRBV6-5	once	.	TRBJ2-5	TGTGCCAGCAGCCGAGGGGTTAGGGCGGGCGAGACCCAGTACTTC	CASSRGVRAGETQYF
TRBV5-1	.	TRBD2	TRBJ2-3	TGCGCCAGCAGCCCCGTAGCGGGAGGAGGAACAGATACGCAGTATTTT	CASSPVAGGGTDTQYF
TRBV28	.	TRBD1	TRBJ2-7	TGTGCCAGTAACAGGGGGCATTCCTACGAGCAGTACTTC	CASNRGHSYEQYF
TRBV7-9	.	.	TRBJ2-7	TGTGCCAGCAGCCTAGTGGCGGGGAACTACGAGCAGTACTTC	CASSLVAGNYEQYF
TRBV5-6	.	TRBD1	TRBJ2-2	TGTGCCAGCAGTTCGGGACAGGGCTACACCGGGGAGCTGTTTTTT	CASSSGQGYTGELFF
TRBV6-5	.	.	TRBJ2-2	TGTGCCACCACAGTGACCACCGGGGAGCTGTTTTTT	CATTVTTGELFF
TRBV28	.	TRBD1	TRBJ2-7	TGTGCCAGCAGTTTATGGTTTTCGTTGGGACAGGGGGCCTACGAGCAGTACTTC	CASSLWFSLGQGAYEQYF
TRBV5-6	.	TRBD2	TRBJ2-3	TGTGCCAGCACGGGACTAGCGGGCACAGATACGCAGTATTTT	CASTGLAGTDTQYF
TRBV5-6	.	.	TRBJ1-2	TGTGCCAGCAGCTTGGCGGCAGGGAAAAGCTATGGCTACACCTTC	CASSLAAGKSYGYTF
TRBV19	.	.	TRBJ1-6	TGTGCCAGTATTCACCCACCCCACAATTCACCCCTCCACTTT	CASIHPPHNSPLHF